This TCR beta chain was sequenced in a study of untreated major depressive disorder. CDR3 length equals 15 residues. Germline values: CDR1 SGHTA, CDR2 FQGNSA. Trimming stripped 5 bases from V and 0 bases from J, with 12 bases between. In regard to this clone: Its specificity is not known.

Study-level points and caveats: Each subject's top five TRBV05-01 clones were all private.

Participants were all of European descent. No current or lifetime mood disorder and depressive symptom score of 5 or less defined controls. CD4+ T cells were isolated from thawed PBMCs by magnetic negative selection. Libraries were prepared by immunoSEQ multiplex PCR; TCRdb keeps only in-frame clonotypes and omits some of them. The table lists about 20,000 clones, 87% of them singletons. Sample: CD4+ T cells from PBMCs. This rearrangement joins TRBV7-2 to TRBJ2-3, with D unresolved. This TCR was sampled from a woman in her 30s in good health. CDR3 region: CASSPRSTSTDTQYF. The CDR3 bases are TGTGCCAGCAGCCCCCGGTCGACTAGCACAGATACGCAGTATTTT. Full variable domain (rest looked up from reference TRBV7-2 and TRBJ2-3): GAGVSQSPSNKVTEKGKDVELRCDPISGHTALYWYRQSLGQGLEFLIYFQGNSAPDKSGLPSDRFSAERTGGSVSTLTIQRTQQEDSAVYLCASSPRSTSTDTQYFGPGTRLTVL.